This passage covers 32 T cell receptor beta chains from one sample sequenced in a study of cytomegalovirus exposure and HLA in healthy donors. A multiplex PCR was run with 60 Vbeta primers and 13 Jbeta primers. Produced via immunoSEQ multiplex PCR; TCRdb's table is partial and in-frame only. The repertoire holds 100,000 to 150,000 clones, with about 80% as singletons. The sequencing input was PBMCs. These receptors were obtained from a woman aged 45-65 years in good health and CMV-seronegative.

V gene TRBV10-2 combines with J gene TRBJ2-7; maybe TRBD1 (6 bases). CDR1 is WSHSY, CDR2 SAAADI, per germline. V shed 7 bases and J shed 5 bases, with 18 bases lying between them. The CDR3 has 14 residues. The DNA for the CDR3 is TGCGCCAGCAACGGACCGGGACAAAAGGACGAGCAGTACTTC. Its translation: CASNGPGQKDEQYF.

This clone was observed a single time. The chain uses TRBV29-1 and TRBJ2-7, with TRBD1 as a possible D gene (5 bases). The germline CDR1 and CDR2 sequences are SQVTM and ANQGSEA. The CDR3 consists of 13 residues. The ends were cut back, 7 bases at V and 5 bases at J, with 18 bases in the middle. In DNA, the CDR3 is TGCAGCGCCGCCCCCGCGGAGACAGACGAGCAGTACTTC. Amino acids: CSAAPAETDEQYF.

CDR3 region: CASSLGTGSYNEQFF. CDR3 nucleotides: TGCGCCAGCAGCTTGGGGACAGGCTCCTACAATGAGCAGTTCTTC. The chain joins TRBV5-1 to TRBJ2-1; 7 bases fit TRBD1. This CDR3 comprises 15 residues. Losses at the gene ends were 0 bases for V and 0 bases for J; bases not matched to a gene: 0. From germline, CDR1 is SGHRS and CDR2 YFSETQ.

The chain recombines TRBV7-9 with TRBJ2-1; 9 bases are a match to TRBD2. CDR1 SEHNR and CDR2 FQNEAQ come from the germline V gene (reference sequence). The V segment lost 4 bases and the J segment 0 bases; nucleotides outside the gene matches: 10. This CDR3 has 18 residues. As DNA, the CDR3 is TGTGCCAGCAGCTCCCCTAGCGGGACGGTGAGCTCCTACAATGAGCAGTTCTTC. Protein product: CASSSPSGTVSSYNEQFF.

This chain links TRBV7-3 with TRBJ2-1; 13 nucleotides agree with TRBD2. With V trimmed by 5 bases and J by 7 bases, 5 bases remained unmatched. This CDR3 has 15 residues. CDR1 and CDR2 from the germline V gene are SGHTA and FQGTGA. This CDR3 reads CASSQGLAGRNEQFF. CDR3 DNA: TGTGCCAGCAGCCAGGGACTAGCGGGAAGGAATGAGCAGTTCTTC. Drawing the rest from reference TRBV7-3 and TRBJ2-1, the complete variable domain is GAGVSQTPSNKVTEKGKYVELRCDPISGHTALYWYRQSLGQGPEFLIYFQGTGAADDSGLPNDRFFAVRPEGSVSTLKIQRTERGDSAVYLCASSQGLAGRNEQFFGPGTRLTVL.

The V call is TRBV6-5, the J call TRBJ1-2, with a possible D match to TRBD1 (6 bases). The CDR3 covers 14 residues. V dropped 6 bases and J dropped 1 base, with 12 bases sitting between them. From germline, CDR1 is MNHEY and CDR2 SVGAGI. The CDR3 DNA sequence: TGTGCCAGCAGACCAGGGGCTAGTAACTATGGCTACACCTTC. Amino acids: CASRPGASNYGYTF.

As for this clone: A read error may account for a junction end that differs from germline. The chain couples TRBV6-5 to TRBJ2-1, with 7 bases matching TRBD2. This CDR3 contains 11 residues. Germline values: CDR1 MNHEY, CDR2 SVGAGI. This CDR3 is CVSRDYHEQFF. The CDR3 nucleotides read TGTGTCAGCCGGGACTACCATGAGCAGTTCTTC.

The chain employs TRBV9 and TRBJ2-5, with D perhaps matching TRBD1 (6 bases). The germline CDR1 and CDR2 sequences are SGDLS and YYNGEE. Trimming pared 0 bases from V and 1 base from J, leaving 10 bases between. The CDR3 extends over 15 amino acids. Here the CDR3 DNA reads TGTGCCAGCAGCGTAGCGCCGGACAGCCAAGAGACCCAGTACTTC. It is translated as CASSVAPDSQETQYF.

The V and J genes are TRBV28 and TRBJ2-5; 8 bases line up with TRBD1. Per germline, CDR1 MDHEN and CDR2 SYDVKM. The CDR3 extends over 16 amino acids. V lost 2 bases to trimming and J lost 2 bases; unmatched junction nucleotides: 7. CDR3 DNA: TGTGCCAGCAGTTTAGACTCAGGGGGCGTACAAGAGACCCAGTACTTC. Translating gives CASSLDSGGVQETQYF.

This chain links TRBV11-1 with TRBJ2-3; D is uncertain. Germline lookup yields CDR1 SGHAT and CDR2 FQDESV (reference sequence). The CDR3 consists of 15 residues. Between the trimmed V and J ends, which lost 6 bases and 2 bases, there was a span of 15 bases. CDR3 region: CASSHSSSLTDTQYF. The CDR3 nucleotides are TGTGCCAGCAGTCACAGCTCTTCTCTCACAGATACGCAGTATTTT. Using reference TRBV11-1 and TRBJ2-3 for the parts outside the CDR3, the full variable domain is EAEVAQSPRYKITEKSQAVAFWCDPISGHATLYWYRQILGQGPELLVQFQDESVVDDSQLPKDRFSAERLKGVDSTLKIQPAELGDSAMYLCASSHSSSLTDTQYFGPGTRLTVL.

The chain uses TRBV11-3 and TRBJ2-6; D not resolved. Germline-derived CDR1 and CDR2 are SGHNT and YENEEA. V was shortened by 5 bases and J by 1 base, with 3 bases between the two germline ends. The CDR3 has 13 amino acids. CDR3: CASSVSGANVLTF. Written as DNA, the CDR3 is TGTGCCAGCAGCGTATCTGGGGCCAACGTCCTGACTTTC.

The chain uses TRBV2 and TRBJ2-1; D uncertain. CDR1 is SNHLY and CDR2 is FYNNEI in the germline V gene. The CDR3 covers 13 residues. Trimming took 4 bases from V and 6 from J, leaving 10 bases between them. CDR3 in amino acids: CASSARSSNEQFF. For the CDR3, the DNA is TGTGCCAGCAGTGCCCGGTCTAGCAATGAGCAGTTCTTC.

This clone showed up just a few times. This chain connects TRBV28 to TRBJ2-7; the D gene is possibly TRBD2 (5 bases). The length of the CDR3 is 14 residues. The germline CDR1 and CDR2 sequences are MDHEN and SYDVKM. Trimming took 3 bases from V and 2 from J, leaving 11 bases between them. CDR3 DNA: TGTGCCAGCAGTTTTCTGACTATTCCCTACGAGCAGTACTTC. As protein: CASSFLTIPYEQYF.

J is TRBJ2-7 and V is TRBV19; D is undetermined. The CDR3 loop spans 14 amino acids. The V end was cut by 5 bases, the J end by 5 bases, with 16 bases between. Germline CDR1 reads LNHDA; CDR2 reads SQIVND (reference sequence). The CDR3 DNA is TGTGCCAGTAGTCCCATTGGCACATTGAACGAGCAGTACTTC. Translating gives CASSPIGTLNEQYF.

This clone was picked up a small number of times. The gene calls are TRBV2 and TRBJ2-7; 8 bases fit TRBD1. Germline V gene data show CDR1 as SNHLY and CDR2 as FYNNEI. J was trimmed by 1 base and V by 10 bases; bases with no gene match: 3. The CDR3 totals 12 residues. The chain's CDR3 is CATGQGSYEQYF. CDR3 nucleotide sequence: TGTGCCACCGGACAGGGATCCTACGAGCAGTACTTC. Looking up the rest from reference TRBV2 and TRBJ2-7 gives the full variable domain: EPEVTQTPSHQVTQMGQEVILRCVPISNHLYFYWYRQILGQKVEFLVSFYNNEISEKSEIFDDQFSVERPDGSNFTLKIRSTKLEDSAMYFCATGQGSYEQYFGPGTRLTVT.

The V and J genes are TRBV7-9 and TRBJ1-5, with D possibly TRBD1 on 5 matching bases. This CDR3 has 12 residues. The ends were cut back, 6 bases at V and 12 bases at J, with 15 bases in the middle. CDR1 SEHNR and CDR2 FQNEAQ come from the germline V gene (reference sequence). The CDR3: CASSRASGVQHF. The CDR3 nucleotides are TGTGCCAGCAGTCGCGCTTCGGGGGTCCAGCATTTT.

DNA of the CDR3: TGTGCCAGCAAACCTACTGGACAGGGGGTTTACGAGCAGTACTTC. Its translation: CASKPTGQGVYEQYF. The J gene is TRBJ2-7, the V gene TRBV28; 10 bases map to TRBD1. CDR3 length equals 15 residues. V was clipped by 7 bases and J by 4 bases; unmatched bases: 10. Germline CDR1 and CDR2: MDHEN and SYDVKM.

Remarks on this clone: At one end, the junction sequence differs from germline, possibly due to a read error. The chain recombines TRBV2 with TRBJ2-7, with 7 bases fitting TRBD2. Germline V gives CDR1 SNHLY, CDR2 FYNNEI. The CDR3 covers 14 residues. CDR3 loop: CASSAFLGEGEQYF. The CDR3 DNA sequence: TGTGCCAGCAGTGCATTTCTAGGGGAGGGCGAGCAGTATTTC.

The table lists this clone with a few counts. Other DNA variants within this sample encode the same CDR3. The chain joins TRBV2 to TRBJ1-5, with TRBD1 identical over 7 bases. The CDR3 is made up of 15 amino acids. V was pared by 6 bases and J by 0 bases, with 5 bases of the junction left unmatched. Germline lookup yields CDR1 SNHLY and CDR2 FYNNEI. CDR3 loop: CASSGTADSNQPQHF. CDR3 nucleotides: TGTGCCAGCAGCGGGACAGCAGATAGCAATCAGCCCCAGCATTTT. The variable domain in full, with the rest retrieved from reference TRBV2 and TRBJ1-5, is EPEVTQTPSHQVTQMGQEVILRCVPISNHLYFYWYRQILGQKVEFLVSFYNNEISEKSEIFDDQFSVERPDGSNFTLKIRSTKLEDSAMYFCASSGTADSNQPQHFGDGTRLSIL.

The CDR3 sequence is CAWEAGVLTEAFF. Here the CDR3 DNA reads TGTGCCTGGGAAGCAGGGGTTCTGACTGAAGCTTTCTTT. The rearrangement links TRBV30 to TRBJ1-1, with TRBD1 as a possible D gene (6 bases). Between the trimmed V and J ends, which lost 5 bases and 5 bases, there was a span of 15 bases. Looked up from germline, CDR1 is GTSNPN and CDR2 is SVGIG (reference sequence). The length of the CDR3 is 13 residues.

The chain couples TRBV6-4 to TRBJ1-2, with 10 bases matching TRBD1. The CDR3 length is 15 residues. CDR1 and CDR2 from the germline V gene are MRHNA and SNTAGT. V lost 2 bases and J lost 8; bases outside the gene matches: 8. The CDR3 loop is CASSDTGQGLSGYTF. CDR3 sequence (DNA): TGTGCCAGCAGTGACACGGGACAGGGGTTAAGCGGCTACACCTTC.

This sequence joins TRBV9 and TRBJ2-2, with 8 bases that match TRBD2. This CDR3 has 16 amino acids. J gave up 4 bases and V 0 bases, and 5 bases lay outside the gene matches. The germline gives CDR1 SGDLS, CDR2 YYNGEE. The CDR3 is CASSVVPGGPTGELFF. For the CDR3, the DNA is TGTGCCAGCAGCGTAGTCCCGGGAGGGCCCACCGGGGAGCTGTTTTTT.

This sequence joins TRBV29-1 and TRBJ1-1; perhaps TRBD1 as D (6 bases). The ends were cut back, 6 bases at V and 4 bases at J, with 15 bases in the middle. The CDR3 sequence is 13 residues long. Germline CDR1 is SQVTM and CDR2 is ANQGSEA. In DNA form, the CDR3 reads TGCAGCGTCGGAGGGGGGGATGGCACTGAAGCTTTCTTT. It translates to CSVGGGDGTEAFF.

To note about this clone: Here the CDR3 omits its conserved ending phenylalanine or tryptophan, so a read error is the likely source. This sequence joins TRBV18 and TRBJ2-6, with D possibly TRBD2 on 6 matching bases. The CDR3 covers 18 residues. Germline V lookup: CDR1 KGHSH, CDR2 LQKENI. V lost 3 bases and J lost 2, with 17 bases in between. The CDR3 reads CASSPAWDFQTGANVLTS. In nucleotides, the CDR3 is TGTGCCAGCTCACCCGCCTGGGACTTTCAAACTGGGGCCAACGTCCTGACTTCC.

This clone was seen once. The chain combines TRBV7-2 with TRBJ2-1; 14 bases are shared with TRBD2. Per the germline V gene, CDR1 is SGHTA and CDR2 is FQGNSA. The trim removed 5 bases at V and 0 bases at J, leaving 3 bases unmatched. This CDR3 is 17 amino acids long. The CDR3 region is CASSVGLAGGSYNEQFF. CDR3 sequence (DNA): TGTGCCAGCAGCGTCGGACTAGCGGGAGGCTCCTACAATGAGCAGTTCTTC.

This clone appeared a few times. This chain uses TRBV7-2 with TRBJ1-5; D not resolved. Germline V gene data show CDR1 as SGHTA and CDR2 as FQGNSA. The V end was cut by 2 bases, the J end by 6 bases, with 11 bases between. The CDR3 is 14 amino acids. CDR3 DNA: TGTGCCAGCAGCTTAAAAGGTCAGGCTCAGCCCCAGCATTTT. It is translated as CASSLKGQAQPQHF. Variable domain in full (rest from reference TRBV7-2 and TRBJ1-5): GAGVSQSPSNKVTEKGKDVELRCDPISGHTALYWYRQSLGQGLEFLIYFQGNSAPDKSGLPSDRFSAERTGGSVSTLTIQRTQQEDSAVYLCASSLKGQAQPQHFGDGTRLSIL.

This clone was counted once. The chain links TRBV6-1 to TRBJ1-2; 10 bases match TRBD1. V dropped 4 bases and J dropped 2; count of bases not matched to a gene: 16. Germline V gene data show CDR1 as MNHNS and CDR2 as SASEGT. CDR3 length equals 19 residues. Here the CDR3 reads CASSVYFIRTGGANYGYTF. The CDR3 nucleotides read TGTGCCAGCAGTGTTTACTTCATCCGGACAGGGGGGGCGAACTATGGCTACACCTTC.

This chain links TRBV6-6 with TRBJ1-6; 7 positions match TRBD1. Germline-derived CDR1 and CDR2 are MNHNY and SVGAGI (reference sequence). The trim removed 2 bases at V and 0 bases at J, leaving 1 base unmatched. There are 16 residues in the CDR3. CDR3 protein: CASSYDRDSYNSPLHF. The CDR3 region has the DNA TGTGCCAGCAGTTACGACAGGGACTCCTATAATTCACCCCTCCACTTT.

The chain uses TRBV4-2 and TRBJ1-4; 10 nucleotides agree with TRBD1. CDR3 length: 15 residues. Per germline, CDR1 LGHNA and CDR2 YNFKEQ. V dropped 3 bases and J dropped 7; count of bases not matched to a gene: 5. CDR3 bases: TGTGCCAGCAGCCAGTCCGGGACAGGGGTTGAAAAACTGTTTTTT. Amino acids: CASSQSGTGVEKLFF.

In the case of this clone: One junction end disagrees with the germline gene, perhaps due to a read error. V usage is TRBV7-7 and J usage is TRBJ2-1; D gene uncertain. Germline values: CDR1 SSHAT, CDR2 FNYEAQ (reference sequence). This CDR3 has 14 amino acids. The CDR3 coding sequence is TGTGCTAGCAGCTTAGCTGGCACGCCCAATGAGCAGTTCTTC. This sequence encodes CASSLAGTPNEQFF.

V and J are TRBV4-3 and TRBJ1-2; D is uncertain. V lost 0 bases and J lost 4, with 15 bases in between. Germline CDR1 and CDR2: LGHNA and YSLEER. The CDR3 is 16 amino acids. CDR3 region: CASSQDQAIDTYGYTF. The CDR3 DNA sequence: TGCGCCAGCAGCCAAGACCAGGCGATCGATACCTATGGCTACACCTTC.

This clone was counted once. The CDR3 DNA follows: TGTGCCAGCAGTTCCTCTGTAGGACTAGCGGACAATGAGCAGTTCTTC. This gives the protein CASSSSVGLADNEQFF. The V and J genes are TRBV28 and TRBJ2-1; 10 nucleotides line up with TRBD2. The junction had 8 bases not matched to a gene; V was cut back by 4 bases and J by 5 bases. Germline V gene sequence: CDR1 MDHEN, CDR2 SYDVKM. The CDR3 contains 16 residues.